This T cell receptor beta chain was identified in a study of persistence of HIV-infected CD4 T cells. Study summary: Donors were ART-treated; their CMV- and Gag-responding CD4+ T cells were isolated.

CDR3 length: 13 amino acids. The V end was cut by 0 bases, the J end by 8 bases, with 10 bases between. Germline values: CDR1 MNHEY, CDR2 SVGAGI. The stimulus was an HIV-1 Gag 15-mer peptide pool, approximately 0.93 ug/peptide/mL. Sorted nonresponding memory CD4+ T cells were CD40L-negative, CD69-negative, CD45RO-high. These HIV-1-infected adults initiated suppressive ART in chronic infection. Regarding the study as a whole: Rare CMV-responding cells carrying HIV-1 proviruses were not analyzed separately for TCR.

In its sample, this clone was seen a few times. What it recognizes is unknown. Sequencing used immunoSEQ version 4 in survey mode. The assay was immunoSEQ multiplex PCR, and TCRdb's table has in-frame clones only and misses some. This table has around 39,000 clones, around 86% appearing once. The sequence was collected from an adult with HIV. The donor label of this sample is uncertain. The sample was cultured CD4+ T cells from PBMCs, taken from a patient who received antiretroviral therapy. The V call is TRBV6-5, the J call TRBJ1-2; TRBD1 is a possible D gene (5 bases). As DNA, the CDR3 is TGTGCCAGCAGTTACTCCGACAGAGCCGGCTACACCTTC. Protein product: CASSYSDRAGYTF.